This entry lists 26 T cell receptor beta chains sequenced from one sample in a study of cytomegalovirus exposure and HLA in healthy donors. Primers: 60 Vbeta forward and 13 Jbeta reverse. This table comes from immunoSEQ multiplex PCR, and its TCRdb copy is limited to in-frame clones, with some not included. The sample includes over 100,000 clones, 60% to 85% of them seen just once. Sequences were obtained from PBMCs. The receptor source for this set is a female donor in good health and CMV-seropositive.

J is TRBJ2-7 and V is TRBV28, with D possibly TRBD2 on 7 matching bases. V shed 2 bases and J shed 0 bases, with 11 bases lying between them. CDR1 and CDR2 from the germline V gene are MDHEN and SYDVKM. The length of the CDR3 is 15 residues. In DNA, the CDR3 is TGTGCCAGCAGTTTAAACGGGGGGCCCTCCTACGAGCAGTACTTC. Residues: CASSLNGGPSYEQYF.

This chain uses TRBV4-1 with TRBJ2-2; D might be TRBD1 (5 bases). The CDR3 is made up of 16 amino acids. Between the trimmed V and J ends, which lost 1 base and 4 bases, there was a span of 13 bases. The germline V gene has CDR1 MGHRA and CDR2 YSYEKL. Written as DNA, the CDR3 is TGCGCCAGCAGCCAAGGCCGGACATTTTCCACCGGGGAGCTGTTTTTT. Translated: CASSQGRTFSTGELFF.

The chain joins TRBV6-1 to TRBJ1-1; D possibly corresponds to TRBD1 (6 bases). Germline-derived CDR1 and CDR2 are MNHNS and SASEGT. The CDR3 totals 14 residues. Between the trimmed V and J ends, which lost 2 bases and 0 bases, there was a span of 7 bases. In DNA, the CDR3 is TGTGCCAGCAGTGAAAGGGACATGAACACTGAAGCTTTCTTT. Its translation: CASSERDMNTEAFF.

This clone came up a few times. The chain carries TRBV30 and TRBJ2-3; possible D gene TRBD1, 6 bases. Germline lookup yields CDR1 GTSNPN and CDR2 SVGIG (reference sequence). Trimming removed 0 bases from V and 0 bases from J, with 10 bases in between. The CDR3 covers 15 residues. CDR3 sequence reads: CAWSVLDSSTDTQYF. CDR3 sequence (DNA): TGTGCCTGGAGTGTACTGGACAGCAGCACAGATACGCAGTATTTT.

This clone has just a few counts. V gene TRBV20-1 combines with J gene TRBJ2-1; D is unresolved. V lost 2 bases to trimming and J lost 5 bases, with 4 bases between them. Germline V gene sequence: CDR1 DFQATT, CDR2 SNEGSKA (reference sequence). CDR3 size: 11 residues. The CDR3, as DNA: TGCAGTGCTAGACCTCACAATGAGCAGTTCTTC. As protein: CSARPHNEQFF.

This clone was recorded a few times. The chain carries TRBV28 and TRBJ2-6; 7 bases map to TRBD2. J was trimmed by 0 bases and V by 6 bases; bases with no gene match: 11. CDR1 is MDHEN and CDR2 is SYDVKM in the germline V gene. There are 18 residues in the CDR3. The CDR3, as DNA: TGTGCCAGCAGCTGGGGGGGGTCCATTCGCTCTGGGGCCAACGTCCTGACTTTC. It translates to CASSWGGSIRSGANVLTF.

This chain joins TRBV15 and TRBJ1-1; D gene uncertain. Germline V gives CDR1 LNHNV, CDR2 YYDKDF (reference sequence). The CDR3 length is 13 residues. The V and J ends lost 1 base and 4 bases respectively, with 7 bases between them. CDR3 coding DNA: TGTGCCACCAGCAGAGTCAGGCTCACTGAAGCTTTCTTT. It yields the protein CATSRVRLTEAFF.

CDR3 region: CASSQTGHDVETQYF. CDR3 coding DNA: TGTGCCAGCAGCCAAACAGGGCACGATGTCGAGACCCAGTACTTC. The chain has TRBV11-2 and TRBJ2-5, with D possibly being TRBD1 (6 bases). V was pared by 5 bases and J by 5 bases, with 18 bases between. This CDR3 contains 15 residues. Germline CDR1 reads SGHAT; CDR2 reads FQNNGV.

The chain carries TRBV2 and TRBJ1-6; D not resolved. Germline V gene lookup returns CDR1 SNHLY and CDR2 FYNNEI. Trimming cost V 1 base and J 4 bases, with 8 bases left between them. The CDR3 extends over 15 amino acids. Here the CDR3 reads CASSEGRFYNSPLHF. The CDR3 DNA reads as TGTGCCAGCAGTGAAGGTCGGTTTTATAATTCACCCCTCCACTTT.

As concerns this clone: Its ends do not fully match the called genes, so a read error is possible. V gene TRBV29-1 combines with J gene TRBJ2-3; no clear D. Germline V gene sequence: CDR1 SQVTM, CDR2 ANQGSEA. The CDR3 has 15 residues. The CDR3 region has the DNA TGCAACGTTCGCCGTCGACTTACTAGCACAGATACGCAGTATTTT. It yields the protein CNVRRRLTSTDTQYF.

V and J are TRBV14 and TRBJ2-7, with 14 bases identical to TRBD2. CDR1 and CDR2 from the germline V gene are SGHDN and FVKESK. V lost 3 bases, J lost 4 bases, and 5 bases stayed unmatched. This CDR3 contains 16 residues. CDR3 sequence reads: CASSHQTSGGAYEQYF. CDR3 nucleotides: TGTGCCAGCAGCCACCAGACTAGCGGGGGGGCGTACGAGCAGTACTTC.

This chain links TRBV12-5 with TRBJ1-4, with 8 bases matching TRBD1. There are 15 residues in the CDR3. From germline, CDR1 is LGHNT and CDR2 FRNRAP. Unmatched junction bases numbered 7, after V lost 5 bases and J lost 5 bases. The CDR3 loop is CASGRNDRGNEKLFF. The CDR3 DNA is TGTGCTAGTGGTCGCAATGACAGGGGAAATGAAAAACTGTTTTTT. The variable domain in full, with the rest retrieved from reference TRBV12-5 and TRBJ1-4, is DARVTQTPRHKVTEMGQEVTMRCQPILGHNTVFWYRQTMMQGLELLAYFRNRAPLDDSGMPKDRFSAEMPDATLATLKIQPSEPRDSAVYFCASGRNDRGNEKLFFGSGTQLSVL.

The chain is built from TRBV2 and TRBJ1-2; TRBD1 agrees at 10 bases. Looked up from germline, CDR1 is SNHLY and CDR2 is FYNNEI. This CDR3 contains 15 residues. The ends lost 6 bases at V and 6 bases at J; junction bases unmatched: 10. In nucleotides, the CDR3 is TGTGCCAGCAGGTCCGGGACAGGGGTTATCCATGGCTACACCTTC. It yields the protein CASRSGTGVIHGYTF.

The chain links TRBV7-3 to TRBJ2-7; D gene uncertain. This CDR3 has 15 amino acids. The V and J ends lost 1 base and 3 bases respectively, with 13 bases between them. Germline lookup yields CDR1 SGHTA and CDR2 FQGTGA. The CDR3 reads CASSLNRVVGYEQYF. As DNA, the CDR3 is TGTGCCAGCAGCTTAAATCGGGTAGTTGGCTACGAGCAGTACTTC.

CDR3 loop: CASSLAGGRADTQYF. DNA for the CDR3: TGTGCCAGCAGCTTAGCGGGGGGGCGGGCAGATACGCAGTATTTT. The chain couples TRBV11-2 to TRBJ2-3; 8 positions match TRBD2. CDR3 size: 15 residues. CDR1 is SGHAT, CDR2 FQNNGV, per germline. V shed 1 base and J 4 bases; nucleotides not matched to a gene: 4.

The genes are TRBV2 and TRBJ1-2; TRBD1 matches at 11 bases. The germline V gene encodes CDR1 SNHLY and CDR2 FYNNEI. With 6 bases clipped from V and 7 bases from J, the junction kept 4 bases outside the gene matches. CDR3 length equals 13 residues. CDR3 in amino acids: CASRGQGVSGYTF. The CDR3 nucleotides are TGTGCCAGCAGGGGACAGGGGGTTAGTGGCTACACCTTC.

The chain links TRBV11-2 to TRBJ2-7; 8 positions agree with TRBD1. The CDR3 is made up of 15 amino acids. Germline loops: CDR1 SGHAT, CDR2 FQNNGV. V shed 1 base and J 1 base; nucleotides not matched to a gene: 3. The CDR3 is CASSLARGPSYEQYF. The CDR3 coding sequence is TGTGCCAGCAGCTTAGCCAGGGGGCCTTCCTACGAGCAGTACTTC.

CDR3 in amino acids: CSVGDTEAFF. The DNA of the CDR3 is TGCAGTGTAGGGGACACTGAAGCTTTCTTT. The V and J genes are TRBV20-1 and TRBJ1-1; possibly TRBD1 for D (5 bases). This CDR3 contains 10 residues. The ends were cut back, 7 bases at V and 3 bases at J, with 6 bases in the middle. CDR1 is DFQATT and CDR2 is SNEGSKA in the germline V gene (reference sequence).

The V call is TRBV11-2, the J call TRBJ2-3; the D is unclear. Germline CDR1 SGHAT, CDR2 FQNNGV. The CDR3 is 13 amino acids. Trimming pared 3 bases from V and 4 bases from J, leaving 8 bases between. In DNA, the CDR3 is TGTGCCAGCAGCTTTCAACGAGCAGATACGCAGTATTTT. Its translation: CASSFQRADTQYF.

The chain is built from TRBV7-3 and TRBJ2-3; no clear D. Trimming cost V 5 bases and J 6 bases, with 12 bases left between them. Germline lookup yields CDR1 SGHTA and CDR2 FQGTGA. The CDR3 loop spans 13 amino acids. CDR3 region: CASSPPPSDTQYF. CDR3 in DNA: TGTGCCAGCAGCCCCCCCCCGTCGGATACGCAGTATTTT.

The V and J genes are TRBV10-3 and TRBJ1-4, with D possibly being TRBD1 (6 bases). Trimming took off 10 bases at V and 7 bases at J, with 16 bases between the two ends. The CDR3 contains 13 residues. From germline, CDR1 is ENHRY and CDR2 SYGVKD. The CDR3 loop reads CATQGQGSEKLFF. The CDR3 DNA reads TGTGCCACACAGGGCCAAGGGTCTGAAAAACTGTTTTTT.

The chain couples TRBV11-2 to TRBJ2-7, with 7 bases fitting TRBD2. Trimming removed 1 base from V and 2 bases from J; junction bases left unmatched: 5. CDR3 length: 15 amino acids. Looked up from germline, CDR1 is SGHAT and CDR2 is FQNNGV. The CDR3 nucleotides read TGTGCCAGCAGCTTAGGCCTAGCGGTCGCCTACGAGCAGTACTTC. The encoded protein is CASSLGLAVAYEQYF.

The rearrangement uses TRBV27 and TRBJ2-2, with TRBD2 identical over 12 bases. Per germline, CDR1 MNHEY and CDR2 SMNVEV (reference sequence). The CDR3 has 19 residues. J lost 0 bases, V lost 8 bases, and 13 bases had no gene match. CDR3 DNA sequence: TGTGCCAGCCGACGCCAACAGACTAGCGGGGGTTCGAACACCGGGGAGCTGTTTTTT. This codes for CASRRQQTSGGSNTGELFF.

The chain is built from TRBV15 and TRBJ2-7; tentatively, D is TRBD1 (5 bases). This CDR3 has 14 amino acids. Per germline, CDR1 LNHNV and CDR2 YYDKDF (reference sequence). The V end lost 0 bases, the J end lost 7 bases, and 13 bases lay between the germline ends. The CDR3 loop reads CATSREFRGGEQYF. Here the CDR3 DNA reads TGTGCCACCAGCAGAGAGTTTAGGGGTGGGGAGCAGTACTTC.

The chain joins TRBV30 to TRBJ2-3; TRBD2 agrees at 13 bases. Per germline, CDR1 GTSNPN and CDR2 SVGIG (reference sequence). The J segment lost 1 base and the V segment lost 2 bases, leaving 3 bases of the junction unmatched. The CDR3 is 16 amino acids. The CDR3, as DNA: TGTGCCTGGAGTCGTGGACTAGCGGGGGGCACAGATACGCAGTATTTT. This sequence encodes CAWSRGLAGGTDTQYF.

V and J are TRBV5-1 and TRBJ2-7; 16 nucleotides line up with TRBD2. Trimming cost V 0 bases and J 6 bases; bases outside gene matches: 6. The germline V gene encodes CDR1 SGHRS and CDR2 YFSETQ. The CDR3 runs to 17 residues. CDR3 residues: CASSLEGLAGGPSEQYF. The CDR3 coding sequence is TGCGCCAGCAGCTTGGAGGGACTAGCGGGAGGGCCTTCCGAGCAGTACTTC.